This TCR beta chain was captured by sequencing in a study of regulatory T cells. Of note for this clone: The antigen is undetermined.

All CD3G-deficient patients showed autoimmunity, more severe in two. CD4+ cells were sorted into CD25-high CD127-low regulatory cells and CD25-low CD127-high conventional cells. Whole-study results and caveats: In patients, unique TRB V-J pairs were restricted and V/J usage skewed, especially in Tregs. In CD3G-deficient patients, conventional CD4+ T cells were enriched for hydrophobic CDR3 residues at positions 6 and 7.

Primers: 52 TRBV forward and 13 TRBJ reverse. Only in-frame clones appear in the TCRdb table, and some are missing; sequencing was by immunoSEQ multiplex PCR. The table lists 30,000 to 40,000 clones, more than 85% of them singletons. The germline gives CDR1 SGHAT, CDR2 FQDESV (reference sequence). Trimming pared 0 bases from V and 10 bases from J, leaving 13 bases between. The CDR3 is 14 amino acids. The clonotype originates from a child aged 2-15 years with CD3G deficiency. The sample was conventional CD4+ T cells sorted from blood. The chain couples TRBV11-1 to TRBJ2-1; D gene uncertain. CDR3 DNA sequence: TGTGCCAGCAGCTTAGCGCCCGGAACTCGAGAGCAGTTCTTC. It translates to CASSLAPGTREQFF.